The rows below give T cell receptor beta chains drawn from one sample of a study of T cell repertoires in cytomegalovirus infection. Via MiXCR, TCRdb re-called the reads, giving one row per CDR3 protein. Of about 460,000 distinct CDR3 sequences in the sample, 11% are singletons; the top ten hold roughly 10%. The sample was PBMCs. Receptors were obtained from a human donor in good health (CMV status not recorded). Some clones in this sample may be carry-over from other donors' samples. The CDR3 runs from the conserved cysteine through the conserved F or W. Each record gives: D gene, V gene, J gene, clone size, CDR3 length, CDR3 DNA, CDR3 protein. A D gene is named only where the DNA matches it firmly. The size field is filled for only some rows; it gives once, few, many or a size class.

d_gene: .
v_gene: TRBV28
j_gene: TRBJ1-1
abundance: .
len: 12
CDR3nt: TGTGCCAGCACCTCCCCCGGGGGTGAAGCTTTCTTT
CDR3aa: CASTSPGGEAFF

d_gene: .
v_gene: TRBV14
j_gene: TRBJ2-3
abundance: many
len: 12
CDR3nt: TGTGCCAGCAGTTCGGGGCAAAATACGCAGTATTTT
CDR3aa: CASSSGQNTQYF

d_gene: .
v_gene: TRBV7-9
j_gene: TRBJ1-2
abundance: .
len: 14
CDR3nt: TGTGCCAGCAGCCCCGGGGGTGGAGGCTATGGCTACACCTTC
CDR3aa: CASSPGGGGYGYTF

d_gene: TRBD2
v_gene: TRBV14
j_gene: TRBJ2-5
abundance: .
len: 16
CDR3nt: TGTGCCAGCAGCGAGACTAGCGGGGGTTACCAAGAGACCCAGTACTTC
CDR3aa: CASSETSGGYQETQYF

d_gene: .
v_gene: TRBV5-1
j_gene: TRBJ1-4
abundance: few
len: 13
CDR3nt: TGCGCCAGCAGCTTGGACCCGGGGGAAAAACTGTTTTTT
CDR3aa: CASSLDPGEKLFF

d_gene: .
v_gene: TRBV7-9
j_gene: TRBJ2-1
abundance: many
len: 16
CDR3nt: TGTGCCAGCGGGGGAGGTCGGATTCGAGGGAACAATGAGCAGTTCTTC
CDR3aa: CASGGGRIRGNNEQFF

d_gene: TRBD1
v_gene: TRBV29-1
j_gene: TRBJ1-2
abundance: many
len: 15
CDR3nt: TGCAGCGTTGAAGATGCTTCCGGACAGGGATCTGGCTACACCTTC
CDR3aa: CSVEDASGQGSGYTF

d_gene: TRBD1
v_gene: TRBV20-1
j_gene: TRBJ2-1
abundance: many
len: 13
CDR3nt: TGCAGTGCCCCGGGACAGGGGGCCAATGAGCAGTTCTTC
CDR3aa: CSAPGQGANEQFF

d_gene: .
v_gene: TRBV10-3
j_gene: TRBJ1-5
abundance: few
len: 14
CDR3nt: TGTGCCATCAGTGAGCAGGGGCCCAATCAGCCCCAGCATTTT
CDR3aa: CAISEQGPNQPQHF

d_gene: .
v_gene: TRBV7-2
j_gene: TRBJ1-1
abundance: many
len: 14
CDR3nt: TGTGCCAGCAGCTTAGAGAGGGGAAACACTGAAGCTTTCTTT
CDR3aa: CASSLERGNTEAFF

d_gene: .
v_gene: TRBV12-3/TRBV12-4
j_gene: TRBJ1-2
abundance: .
len: 12
CDR3nt: TGTGCCAGCAGCTTAGGGGAAACGGGCTACACCTTC
CDR3aa: CASSLGETGYTF

d_gene: TRBD2
v_gene: TRBV2
j_gene: TRBJ2-2
abundance: few
len: 15
CDR3nt: TGTGCCAGCAGGGGACTAGCGGGGAGCACCGGGGAGCTGTTTTTT
CDR3aa: CASRGLAGSTGELFF

d_gene: .
v_gene: TRBV11-2
j_gene: TRBJ1-1
abundance: many
len: 14
CDR3nt: TGTGCCAGCAGCTTAACGGACAGGAACACTGAAGCTTTCTTT
CDR3aa: CASSLTDRNTEAFF

d_gene: .
v_gene: TRBV7-3
j_gene: TRBJ1-5
abundance: many
len: 17
CDR3nt: TGTGCCAGCAGCTTAGGAAAACAGGGAAGGGTGGTTCAGCCCCAGCATTTT
CDR3aa: CASSLGKQGRVVQPQHF

d_gene: .
v_gene: TRBV23-1
j_gene: TRBJ1-5
abundance: few
len: 14
CDR3nt: TGCGCCAGCAGTCAATCCAAGCGCCCGCAGCCCCAGCATTTT
CDR3aa: CASSQSKRPQPQHF

d_gene: TRBD2
v_gene: TRBV28
j_gene: TRBJ2-1
abundance: .
len: 18
CDR3nt: TGTGCCAGCAGTTTTTCCGGACTAGCGGGGGAGATATACAATGAGCAGTTCTTC
CDR3aa: CASSFSGLAGEIYNEQFF

d_gene: TRBD2
v_gene: TRBV24-1
j_gene: TRBJ2-1
abundance: many
len: 17
CDR3nt: TGTGCCACCAGTGACCCTAACACTAGCGGGAGTGCGGTTGAGCAGTTCTTC
CDR3aa: CATSDPNTSGSAVEQFF

d_gene: .
v_gene: TRBV14
j_gene: TRBJ2-5
abundance: many
len: 16
CDR3nt: TGTGCCAGCAGCGACCGGGTGAATGGGTTACAAGAGACCCAGTACTTC
CDR3aa: CASSDRVNGLQETQYF

d_gene: .
v_gene: TRBV6-1
j_gene: TRBJ1-1
abundance: .
len: 15
CDR3nt: TGTGCCAGCAGTCTCATGCAGGGGAGAGAGACTGAAGCTTTCTTT
CDR3aa: CASSLMQGRETEAFF

d_gene: .
v_gene: TRBV20-1
j_gene: TRBJ2-1
abundance: many
len: 15
CDR3nt: TGCAGTGCTTATACAGGGTTGGAACGTTACAATGAGCAGTTCTTC
CDR3aa: CSAYTGLERYNEQFF

d_gene: TRBD2
v_gene: TRBV5-5
j_gene: TRBJ2-5
abundance: many
len: 16
CDR3nt: TGTGCCAGCAGCTTGAAAGTAGGCGGGAGAGGCGAGACCCAGTACTTC
CDR3aa: CASSLKVGGRGETQYF

d_gene: .
v_gene: TRBV28
j_gene: TRBJ2-6
abundance: few
len: 21
CDR3nt: TGTGCCAGCAGTTTAGGGCCAATATTAGGGACATCCGACTCTGGGGCCAACGTCCTGACTTTC
CDR3aa: CASSLGPILGTSDSGANVLTF

d_gene: .
v_gene: TRBV2
j_gene: TRBJ2-3
abundance: .
len: 13
CDR3nt: TGTGCCAGCTTTGGAGGAGCGGCAGATACGCAGTATTTT
CDR3aa: CASFGGAADTQYF

d_gene: TRBD1
v_gene: TRBV20-1
j_gene: TRBJ2-5
abundance: .
len: 18
CDR3nt: TGCAGTGCTAGAGATACAGGGGGCTGGGCGGGTTACCAAGAGACCCAGTACTTC
CDR3aa: CSARDTGGWAGYQETQYF

d_gene: .
v_gene: TRBV6-1
j_gene: TRBJ1-5
abundance: many
len: 15
CDR3nt: TGTGCCAGCAGTGAAGCCGGACGCAGCAATCAGCCCCAGCATTTT
CDR3aa: CASSEAGRSNQPQHF

d_gene: TRBD2
v_gene: TRBV20-1
j_gene: TRBJ2-5
abundance: .
len: 14
CDR3nt: TGCAGTGCTAGAGAGATTGCGGGGGGGCGGACCCAGTACTTC
CDR3aa: CSAREIAGGRTQYF

d_gene: .
v_gene: TRBV3-1
j_gene: TRBJ2-1
abundance: once
len: 11
CDR3nt: TGTGCCAGCAGCCTACAGGCCGAGCAGTTCTTC
CDR3aa: CASSLQAEQFF

d_gene: TRBD2
v_gene: TRBV28
j_gene: TRBJ2-1
abundance: few
len: 18
CDR3nt: TGTGCCAGCTCCTTAGCCGCCGGGAGGGGGGCTAACTACAATGAGCAGTTCTTC
CDR3aa: CASSLAAGRGANYNEQFF

d_gene: .
v_gene: TRBV7-4
j_gene: TRBJ2-3
abundance: many
len: 12
CDR3nt: TGTGCCAGCAGCTCAGGGGTGGATACGCAGTATTTT
CDR3aa: CASSSGVDTQYF

d_gene: TRBD2
v_gene: TRBV28
j_gene: TRBJ2-2
abundance: few
len: 16
CDR3nt: TGTGCCAGCAGTTTACGCGGGGGGGGAAACACCGGGGAGCTGTTTTTT
CDR3aa: CASSLRGGGNTGELFF

d_gene: .
v_gene: TRBV28
j_gene: TRBJ2-2
abundance: many
len: 15
CDR3nt: TGTGCCAGCAGCCGTGACAGTCCGGACACCGGGGAGCTGTTTTTT
CDR3aa: CASSRDSPDTGELFF

d_gene: .
v_gene: TRBV7-2
j_gene: TRBJ2-2
abundance: many
len: 17
CDR3nt: TGTGCCAGCAGCTTAGCGTATTATACTTCGAACACCGGGGAGCTGTTTTTT
CDR3aa: CASSLAYYTSNTGELFF

d_gene: TRBD1
v_gene: TRBV9
j_gene: TRBJ2-5
abundance: .
len: 16
CDR3nt: TGTGCCAGCAGCGCCCACCAAGGACAGGACCAAGAGACCCAGTACTTC
CDR3aa: CASSAHQGQDQETQYF

d_gene: .
v_gene: TRBV10-3
j_gene: TRBJ1-5
abundance: many
len: 14
CDR3nt: TGTGCCATCAGTGGCGACGGTAGCAATCAGCCCCAGCATTTT
CDR3aa: CAISGDGSNQPQHF

d_gene: TRBD2
v_gene: TRBV5-4
j_gene: TRBJ2-7
abundance: many
len: 16
CDR3nt: TGTGCCAGCAGCTCCCCTGGGAGCGGGGATTCCTACGAGCAGTACTTC
CDR3aa: CASSSPGSGDSYEQYF

d_gene: TRBD1
v_gene: TRBV11-2
j_gene: TRBJ2-7
abundance: .
len: 14
CDR3nt: TGTGCCAGCCAACGGGAACAGGGGGCTTACGAGCAGTACTTC
CDR3aa: CASQREQGAYEQYF

d_gene: TRBD1
v_gene: TRBV25-1
j_gene: TRBJ2-7
abundance: .
len: 16
CDR3nt: TGTGCCAGCATCGGGACAGGGGGCACGGTTGGCTACGAGCAGTACTTC
CDR3aa: CASIGTGGTVGYEQYF

d_gene: .
v_gene: TRBV2
j_gene: TRBJ2-5
abundance: .
len: 12
CDR3nt: TGTGCCAGCATTGGGCTAGGAGAGACCCAGTACTTC
CDR3aa: CASIGLGETQYF

d_gene: .
v_gene: TRBV5-5
j_gene: TRBJ2-1
abundance: many
len: 16
CDR3nt: TGTGCCAGCAGCTTGATGGGCGGGGGCCTTTACAATGAGCAGTTCTTC
CDR3aa: CASSLMGGGLYNEQFF

d_gene: TRBD1
v_gene: TRBV5-6
j_gene: TRBJ1-1
abundance: .
len: 19
CDR3nt: TGTGCCAGCAGCCGAGTGAAAGCAACAGGGGAAGGGGGGAACACTGAAGCTTTCTTT
CDR3aa: CASSRVKATGEGGNTEAFF

d_gene: .
v_gene: TRBV18
j_gene: TRBJ2-1
abundance: many
len: 13
CDR3nt: TGTGCCAGCTCACCACTCTTCGGAGCTGAGCAGTTCTTC
CDR3aa: CASSPLFGAEQFF